This T cell receptor beta chain stems from a study of STAT5B mutations in CD4+ large granular lymphocyte leukemia. V dropped 1 base and J dropped 2 bases, with 10 bases sitting between them. The germline V gene encodes CDR1 SGHRS and CDR2 YFSETQ. This CDR3 is built from 16 residues. Buffy coats from healthy blood donors served as controls. Comment on this clone: Its target is not known.

TCRdb's copy holds only in-frame clones and misses some; the assay was immunoSEQ multiplex PCR. The repertoire includes roughly 36,000 clones, less than 70% of them detected once, and approximately 2.7% sits in the top ten. Study-wide points: CD4-sorted patient repertoires seemed more clonal than healthy CD4+ repertoires.

This TCR was recovered from a human donor in good health. Sequences were obtained from CD4+ T cells from blood buffy coats. The genes are TRBV5-1 and TRBJ2-6, with no clear D. CDR3: CASSLTVKAGANVLTF. For the CDR3, the DNA is TGCGCCAGCAGCTTGACCGTCAAGGCTGGGGCCAACGTCCTGACTTTC.